This record looks at one TCR beta chain sequence and its context. Additional DNA sequences in this sample encode the identical CDR3. TCRdb's table, derived via immunoSEQ multiplex PCR, lists solely in-frame clones and lacks some. Of roughly 99,000 clones in the sample, 88% were seen once. Trimming removed 4 bases from V and 4 bases from J, with 11 bases in between. The CDR3 totals 13 residues. Germline lookup yields CDR1 SGHRS and CDR2 YFSETQ. This record comes from a study of blood T cell repertoires in COVID-19. Whole-study context: T cells, B-cell-depleted T cells, or PBMCs supplied cDNA or gDNA.

The rearrangement uses TRBV5-1 and TRBJ1-1; perhaps TRBD1 as D (6 bases). What was sequenced was peripheral blood. This clonotype was sampled from a man aged 50 to 59 with COVID-19, enrolled during active disease. The CDR3 DNA reads TGCGCCAGCAGCCGTACAGGGAGCACTGAAGCTTTCTTT. Amino acids: CASSRTGSTEAFF.